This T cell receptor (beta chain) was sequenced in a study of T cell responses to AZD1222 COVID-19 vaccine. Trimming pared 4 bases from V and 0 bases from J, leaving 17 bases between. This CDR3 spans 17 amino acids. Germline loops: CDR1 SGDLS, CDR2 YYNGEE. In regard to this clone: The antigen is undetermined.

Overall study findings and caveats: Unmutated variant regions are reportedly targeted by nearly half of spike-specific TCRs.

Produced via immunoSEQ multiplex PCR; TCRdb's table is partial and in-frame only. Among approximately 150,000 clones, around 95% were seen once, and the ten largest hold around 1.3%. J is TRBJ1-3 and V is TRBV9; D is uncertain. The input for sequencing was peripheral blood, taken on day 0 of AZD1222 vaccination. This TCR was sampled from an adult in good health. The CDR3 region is CASSPTALPSSGNTIYF. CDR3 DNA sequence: TGTGCCAGCAGCCCGACCGCGCTACCTAGCTCTGGAAACACCATATATTTT.